Listed below are T cell receptor beta chains from one sample, sequenced in a study of vaccination and CD4 T cells after COVID-19. TCRdb fed the PCR reads into MiXCR, producing one record per CDR3 protein. The sample shows thousands of distinct CDR3 sequences, around 45% of them seen only once. These receptors have no known antigen. Sequenced sample: CD4+ T cells from blood, cultured in vitro. The receptors stem from a human donor in good health. CDR3s leave out the opening cysteine and the closing phenylalanine or tryptophan.

TRBV20-1	SARVPAYNEQF
TRBV6-1	ASKDTEAF
TRBV6-2/TRBV6-3	ASSYTSDYNEQF
TRBV10-3	AISEYLGANTEAF
TRBV12-3/TRBV12-4	ASSSPIGTEAF
TRBV12-3/TRBV12-4	ASSLGQVGQPQH
TRBV6-1	ASSEPDRVWTYNSPLH
TRBV7-9	ASSLGLGQGIGDGYT
TRBV15	ATSGRLAGGADTQY
TRBV20-1	SAREDISNYGYT
TRBV6-5	ASSSQETLAAF
TRBV12-3/TRBV12-4	ASSLRNTDTQY
TRBV24-1	ATKAEAF
TRBV19	ASSFTGLGELF
TRBV6-1	ASSDNHAGNTEAF
TRBV6-1	ATGRNTEAF
TRBV2	ASSELGGRGDGYT
TRBV6-5	ASSYSYRGNYNEQF
TRBV20-1	SGRGQLNSPLH
TRBV20-1	SASRRGWLDTQY
TRBV6-1	AITSIDYGYT
TRBV6-4	ASSYMGARTDTQY
TRBV27	ASSHGSRNYGYT
TRBV20-1	SARGLDGGGADTQY
TRBV6-1	ASGRAAGGYNEQF
TRBV6-1	ASTTTPGSGYGYT
TRBV10-3	AISSQLGSGNTIY
TRBV20-1	SATPGAGENGYT
TRBV27	ASSLGVGSNYGYT
TRBV30	AWSREAKTEAF
TRBV5-1	ASSLAWRGVTRRDTEAF
TRBV27	ASRSNSPLH
TRBV20-1	SASGQETQY
TRBV6-5	ASSSEMNTEAF
TRBV29-1	SIGRGLMMNTEAF
TRBV10-3	AISSDRGDNYGYT
TRBV5-6	ASSLGRAGYGYT
TRBV7-9	ASSLIANGAF
TRBV6-1	ASSLWDGAGYT
TRBV27	ASSFPPGTGELF
TRBV7-7	ASSRDRNAEAF
TRBV20-1	SASRSNQPQH
TRBV12-3/TRBV12-4	ASSLSLLGYTEAF
TRBV15	ATSRDWGELF
TRBV7-8	ASSLATTDTQY
TRBV11-2	ASSLGSEGNEQF
TRBV7-6	ASSSQGANTGELF
TRBV19	ASTLGPLSTDTQY
TRBV6-4	ASSDGDTGELF
TRBV7-7	ASSLELGGELF
TRBV7-8	ASSWERNTGELF
TRBV6-1	ASSEVGGPEAF
TRBV6-1	ATRGPTGKSSGANVLT